The sequence of this T cell receptor (beta chain) was determined in a study of T-cell memory formation after mild COVID-19. Study outcomes and limitations: Prior to infection, memory already included some responding clones, suggesting cross-reactive memory joined.

MiXCR, run by TCRdb on the 5' RACE reads, gives a single entry per CDR3 protein. Among 390,000 or so distinct CDR3 sequences listed, 15% to 20% were seen once. Note on this clonotype: The antigen is undetermined.

V lost 5 bases to trimming and J lost 0 bases, with 13 bases between them. The length of the CDR3 is 15 residues. Germline V gives CDR1 SGHVS, CDR2 FQNEAQ. This sequence was found in a man younger than 30 who had mild COVID-19 (a few samples of this study predate the infection). Cell type and time point are not known. The chain combines TRBV7-8 with TRBJ1-1; perhaps TRBD1 as D (5 bases). Sample: PBMCs or a T cell subset sorted from them (not recorded which). The CDR3 region is CASSPSGGMNTEAFF. The CDR3 nucleotides are TGTGCCAGCAGCCCATCGGGGGGAATGAACACTGAAGCTTTCTTT.